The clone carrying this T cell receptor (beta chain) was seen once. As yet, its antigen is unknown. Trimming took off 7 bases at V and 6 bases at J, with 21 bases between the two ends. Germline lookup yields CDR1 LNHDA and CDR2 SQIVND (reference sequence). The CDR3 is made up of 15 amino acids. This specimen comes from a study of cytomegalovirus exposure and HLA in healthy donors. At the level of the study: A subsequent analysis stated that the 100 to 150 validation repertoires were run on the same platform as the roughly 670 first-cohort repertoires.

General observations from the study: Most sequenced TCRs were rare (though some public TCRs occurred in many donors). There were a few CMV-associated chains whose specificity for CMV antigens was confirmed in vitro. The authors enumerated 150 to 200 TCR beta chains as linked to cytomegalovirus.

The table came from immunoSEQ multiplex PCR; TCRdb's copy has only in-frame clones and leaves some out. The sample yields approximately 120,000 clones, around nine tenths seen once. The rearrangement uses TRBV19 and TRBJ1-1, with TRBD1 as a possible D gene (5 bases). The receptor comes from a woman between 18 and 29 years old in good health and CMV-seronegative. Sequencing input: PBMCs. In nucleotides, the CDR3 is TGTGCCAGTATCGGGCGGGACCTATTAAAGGCTGAAGCTTTCTTT. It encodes CASIGRDLLKAEAFF.